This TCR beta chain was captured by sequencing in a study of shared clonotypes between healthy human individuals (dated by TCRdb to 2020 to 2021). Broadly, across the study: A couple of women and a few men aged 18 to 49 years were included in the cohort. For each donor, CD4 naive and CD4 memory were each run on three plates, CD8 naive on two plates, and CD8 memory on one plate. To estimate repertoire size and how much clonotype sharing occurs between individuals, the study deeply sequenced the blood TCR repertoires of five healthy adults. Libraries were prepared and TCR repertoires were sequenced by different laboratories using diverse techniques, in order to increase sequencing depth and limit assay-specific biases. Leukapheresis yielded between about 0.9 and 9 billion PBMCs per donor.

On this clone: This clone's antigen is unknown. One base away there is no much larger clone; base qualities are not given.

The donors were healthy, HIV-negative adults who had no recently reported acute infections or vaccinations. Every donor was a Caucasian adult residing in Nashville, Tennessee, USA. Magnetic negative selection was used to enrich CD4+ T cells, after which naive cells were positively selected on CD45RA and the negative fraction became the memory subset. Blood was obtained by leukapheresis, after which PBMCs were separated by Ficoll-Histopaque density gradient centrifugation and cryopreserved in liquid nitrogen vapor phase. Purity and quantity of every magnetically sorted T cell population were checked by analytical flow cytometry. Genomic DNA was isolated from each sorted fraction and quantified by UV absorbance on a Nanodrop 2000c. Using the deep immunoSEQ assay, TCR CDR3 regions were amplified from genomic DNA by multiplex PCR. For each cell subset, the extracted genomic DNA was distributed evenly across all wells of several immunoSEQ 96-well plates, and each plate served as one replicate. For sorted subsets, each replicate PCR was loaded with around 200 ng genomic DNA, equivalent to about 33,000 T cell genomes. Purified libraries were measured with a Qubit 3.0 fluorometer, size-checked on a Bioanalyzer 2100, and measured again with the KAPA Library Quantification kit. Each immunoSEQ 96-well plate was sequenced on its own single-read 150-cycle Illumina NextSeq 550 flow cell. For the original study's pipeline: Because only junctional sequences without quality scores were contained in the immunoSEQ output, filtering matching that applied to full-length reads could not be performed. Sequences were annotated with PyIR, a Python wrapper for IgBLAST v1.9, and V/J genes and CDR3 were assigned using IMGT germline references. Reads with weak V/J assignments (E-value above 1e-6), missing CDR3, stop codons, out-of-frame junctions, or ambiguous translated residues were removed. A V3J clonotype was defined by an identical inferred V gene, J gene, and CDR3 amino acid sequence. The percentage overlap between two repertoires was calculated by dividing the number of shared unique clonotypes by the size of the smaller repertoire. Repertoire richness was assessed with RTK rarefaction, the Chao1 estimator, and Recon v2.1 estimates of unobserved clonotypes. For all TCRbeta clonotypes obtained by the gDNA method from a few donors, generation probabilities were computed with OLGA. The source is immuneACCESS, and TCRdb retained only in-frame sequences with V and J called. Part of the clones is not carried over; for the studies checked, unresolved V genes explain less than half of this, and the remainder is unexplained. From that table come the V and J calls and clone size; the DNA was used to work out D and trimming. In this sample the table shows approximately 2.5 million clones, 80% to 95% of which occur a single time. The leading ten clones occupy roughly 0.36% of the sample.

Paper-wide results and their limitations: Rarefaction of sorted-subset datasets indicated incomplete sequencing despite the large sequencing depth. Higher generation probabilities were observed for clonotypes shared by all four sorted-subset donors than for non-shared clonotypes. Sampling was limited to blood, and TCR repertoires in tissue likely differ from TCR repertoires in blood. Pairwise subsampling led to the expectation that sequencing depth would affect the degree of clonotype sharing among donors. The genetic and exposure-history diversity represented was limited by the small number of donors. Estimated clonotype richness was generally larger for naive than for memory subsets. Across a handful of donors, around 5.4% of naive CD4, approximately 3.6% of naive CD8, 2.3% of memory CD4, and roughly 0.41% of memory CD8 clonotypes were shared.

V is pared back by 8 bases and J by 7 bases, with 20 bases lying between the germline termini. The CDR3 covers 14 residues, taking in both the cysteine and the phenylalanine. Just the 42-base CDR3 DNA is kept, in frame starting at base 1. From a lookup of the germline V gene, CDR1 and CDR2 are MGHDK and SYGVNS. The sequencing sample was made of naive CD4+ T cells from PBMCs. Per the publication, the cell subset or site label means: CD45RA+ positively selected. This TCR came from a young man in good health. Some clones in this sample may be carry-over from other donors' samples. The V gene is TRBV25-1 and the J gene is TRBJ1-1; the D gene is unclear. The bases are TGTGCCAGCTCTAACATACCCGGCAACCATGAAGCTTTCTTT. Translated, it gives CASSNIPGNHEAFF.